This TCR beta chain came from a study of T cell responses to AZD1222 COVID-19 vaccine. General observations from the study: Spike-specific TCRs gained breadth and depth after people received two AZD1222 doses. There were mostly white British donors and more females than males, and clonal diversity was possibly underestimated. It was only a handful of AZD1222 recipients who were seropositive at baseline. Across the whole spike, CD4 TCRs peaked at regions 160-218 and 743-854.

Only in-frame clones appear in the TCRdb table, and some are missing; sequencing was by immunoSEQ multiplex PCR. The sample yields roughly 150,000 clones, more than 70% seen once. Note on this clone: The antigen is not known.

This material consisted of peripheral blood, taken on day 0 of AZD1222 vaccination. The source of this sequence is an adult in good health.

The CDR3 region is CASSFRDRSLRSPLHF. Written as DNA, the CDR3 is TGTGCCAGCAGCTTCCGGGACAGAAGTTTGCGTTCACCCCTCCACTTT. The chain carries TRBV11-2 and TRBJ1-6, with TRBD1 matching over 7 bases. V lost 3 bases to trimming and J lost 9 bases; unmatched junction nucleotides: 11. Looked up from germline, CDR1 is SGHAT and CDR2 is FQNNGV. The CDR3 has 16 residues.